This T cell receptor (beta chain) was recovered during a study of graft-versus-host responses after intestinal transplantation. In the study overall: All recipients got anti-thymocyte globulin induction, then tacrolimus and steroids for roughly three years.

Study conclusions and caveats: Elevated graft-versus-host to host-versus-graft clonal ratios in allografts were recorded for patients with graft-donor T cell macrochimerism. The recipient marrow held GvH clones, and some of them showed up first in ileum or blood. Researchers found peak circulating GvH clone levels linked to early post-transplant HvG declines.

Trimming took off 6 bases at V and 8 bases at J, with 7 bases between the two ends. Germline values: CDR1 SGHTA, CDR2 FQGNSA. The CDR3 is 10 residues long. Produced via immunoSEQ multiplex PCR; TCRdb's table is partial and in-frame only. The data hold about 97,000 clones, with roughly 90% observed a single time. Concerning this clone itself: As yet, its antigen is unknown.

Sample: PBMCs, taken around 68 weeks after intestinal transplant. The source is a human patient who received an intestinal transplant, so some T cells may come from the graft donor. The chain joins TRBV7-2 to TRBJ1-2; perhaps TRBD1 as D (5 bases). CDR3 residues: CASRGDGYTF. The CDR3 DNA is TGTGCCAGCAGGGGGGACGGCTACACCTTC.